The next 10 T cell receptor beta chains were all read from a single sample in a study of blood T cell repertoires in COVID-19. Data came from immunoSEQ multiplex PCR; TCRdb stores just in-frame clones and leaves some out. Of approximately 46,000 clones listed, approximately 82% are singletons. The specimen sequenced was peripheral blood. Receptors originate from a human donor in a cohort sampled during active COVID-19.

The chain couples TRBV28 to TRBJ2-7, with 9 bases fitting TRBD1. Germline assignment: CDR1 MDHEN and CDR2 SYDVKM. The V segment lost 5 bases and the J segment 2 bases; nucleotides outside the gene matches: 4. The CDR3 sequence is 14 residues long. CDR3 sequence: CASSPGDRAYEQYF. CDR3 in DNA: TGTGCCAGCAGTCCTGGGGACAGGGCCTACGAGCAGTACTTC.

The rearrangement joins TRBV10-3 to TRBJ1-4, with a weak D call TRBD1 (5 bases). Germline-derived CDR1 and CDR2 are ENHRY and SYGVKD. The length of the CDR3 is 18 residues. V lost 3 bases and J 0 bases, leaving 17 bases between the germline ends. The CDR3 here is CAISDRAQGVSTNEKLFF. The CDR3, as DNA: TGTGCCATCAGTGATAGGGCCCAAGGGGTCTCAACTAATGAAAAACTGTTTTTT.

The chain carries TRBV6-5 and TRBJ1-4; D is unresolved. CDR3 length equals 12 residues. From germline, CDR1 is MNHEY and CDR2 SVGAGI. The V end was cut by 8 bases, the J end by 7 bases, with 11 bases between. CDR3 DNA sequence: TGTGCCAGCTGCCGACGGGGTGAAAAACTGTTTTTT. Translating gives CASCRRGEKLFF.

The gene calls are TRBV6-5 and TRBJ1-2; D gene ambiguous. Trimming removed 11 bases from V and 5 bases from J, with 12 bases in between. The V gene's germline CDR1 is MNHEY and CDR2 SVGAGI. This CDR3 comprises 11 residues. CDR3 region: CAYQSVYGYTF. The CDR3, as DNA: TGTGCCTACCAATCAGTATATGGCTACACCTTC.

The chain couples TRBV9 to TRBJ2-5; TRBD1 aligns across 8 bases. The J segment lost 1 base and the V segment lost 4 bases, leaving 6 bases of the junction unmatched. Looked up from germline, CDR1 is SGDLS and CDR2 is YYNGEE. This CDR3 has 15 residues. The CDR3 here is CASSTRGQGQETQYF. CDR3 DNA sequence: TGTGCCAGCAGCACTCGAGGACAGGGCCAAGAGACCCAGTACTTC.

A few counts support this clone. The chain couples TRBV20-1 to TRBJ2-7; D gene unclear. CDR1 and CDR2 (germline): DFQATT, SNEGSKA (reference sequence). V lost 3 bases to trimming and J lost 4 bases, with 7 bases between them. CDR3 size: 11 residues. The CDR3 spells CSARSVYEQYF. CDR3 coding DNA: TGCAGTGCTAGGTCAGTTTACGAGCAGTACTTC.

The chain carries TRBV20-1 and TRBJ1-2; no definite D call. Germline V CDR1 and CDR2: DFQATT, SNEGSKA (reference sequence). With 3 bases removed from V and 4 bases from J, the gap between germline ends came to 15 bases. This CDR3 spans 14 amino acids. The CDR3: CSASGLSSPYGYTF. The CDR3 DNA sequence: TGCAGTGCTAGTGGACTTTCCTCCCCCTATGGCTACACCTTC.

This clone was detected once. The chain has TRBV11-2 and TRBJ2-7, with 10 bases that match TRBD1. CDR3 length: 17 residues. Germline V gives CDR1 SGHAT, CDR2 FQNNGV. The V segment lost 1 base and the J segment 2 bases; nucleotides outside the gene matches: 8. CDR3 nucleotide sequence: TGTGCCAGCAGCTTAGTACGAGGGACAGGGGAAGCCTACGAGCAGTACTTC. Its protein product is CASSLVRGTGEAYEQYF. The variable domain in full, completed from reference TRBV11-2 and TRBJ2-7, reads EAGVAQSPRYKIIEKRQSVAFWCNPISGHATLYWYQQILGQGPKLLIQFQNNGVVDDSQLPKDRFSAERLKGVDSTLKIQPAKLEDSAVYLCASSLVRGTGEAYEQYFGPGTRLTVT.

This sequence joins TRBV11-3 and TRBJ1-1, with D possibly being TRBD1 (5 bases). The ends were cut back, 1 base at V and 5 bases at J, with 14 bases in the middle. CDR3 length equals 15 residues. Germline lookup yields CDR1 SGHNT and CDR2 YENEEA. CDR3 loop: CASSLGTTGRTEAFF. DNA for the CDR3: TGTGCCAGCAGCTTAGGTACCACAGGACGGACTGAAGCTTTCTTT. The complete variable domain, with remaining parts taken from reference TRBV11-3 and TRBJ1-1, reads EAGVVQSPRYKIIEKKQPVAFWCNPISGHNTLYWYLQNLGQGPELLIRYENEEAVDDSQLPKDRFSAERLKGVDSTLKIQPAELGDSAVYLCASSLGTTGRTEAFFGQGTRLTVV.

The rearrangement uses TRBV7-9 and TRBJ1-3, with D tentatively TRBD1 (5 bases). In germline, CDR1 is SEHNR, CDR2 FQNEAQ (reference sequence). The CDR3 consists of 18 residues. Trimming removed 5 bases from V and 0 bases from J, with 20 bases in between. The CDR3 sequence is CASSDRAAGPSSGNTIYF. The DNA of the CDR3 is TGTGCCAGCAGCGACCGCGCGGCAGGGCCTAGCTCTGGAAACACCATATATTTT.